A single sample is the source of the 29 T cell receptor beta chains below, sequenced in a study of radiation and T cells in renal cell carcinoma. Clones were read by immunoSEQ multiplex PCR, and TCRdb kept only the in-frame ones, dropping some. Seen here are some 70,000 clones, roughly 80% observed once, and the top ten hold 5.5% to 7.5%. Time point in this sample: blood 2 weeks post-SBRT. Treatment noted: 15 Gy SBRT to primary tumor, nephrectomy 4 weeks later. The sequenced sample was blood, obtained from a patient whose treatment included radiotherapy and nephrectomy. All receptors come from a man aged 60 to 69 with renal cell carcinoma.

The genes are TRBV10-2 and TRBJ1-5, with D uncertain. The V end lost 1 base, the J end lost 4 bases, and 11 bases lay between the germline ends. In germline, CDR1 is WSHSY, CDR2 SAAADI. This CDR3 is built from 15 residues. The CDR3 DNA is TGCGCCAGCAGTGAGTTTGAGGGAGCAAATCAGCCCCAGCATTTT. Its protein is CASSEFEGANQPQHF.

As for this clone: Other DNA sequences of this sample code for an identical CDR3. The chain couples TRBV2 to TRBJ1-1; D not certain. The CDR3 spans 17 residues. Germline CDR1 reads SNHLY; CDR2 reads FYNNEI. Trimming shortened V by 0 bases and J by 0 bases, and 14 bases separated the two germline ends. In nucleotides, the CDR3 is TGTGCCAGCAGTGAAGCGTTAAGCAGTCGGCTGAACACTGAAGCTTTCTTT. Translated, it gives CASSEALSSRLNTEAFF.

The CDR3 sequence: CASSYAPGRGTYEQYF. DNA of the CDR3: TGTGCCAGCAGTTATGCTCCGGGCCGTGGAACCTACGAGCAGTACTTC. This rearrangement joins TRBV5-6 to TRBJ2-7; D ambiguous. CDR3 size: 16 residues. The V gene's germline CDR1 is SGHDT and CDR2 YYEEEE. V lost 5 bases and J lost 2, with 20 bases in between.

CDR3 in DNA: TGTGCCAGCAGCTTGCCCGGGACAGGGAACGAGCAGTACTTC. Translating it yields CASSLPGTGNEQYF. This chain links TRBV5-6 with TRBJ2-7, with 9 bases identical to TRBD1. Germline V gene data show CDR1 as SGHDT and CDR2 as YYEEEE. V trimming: 1 base; J trimming: 5 bases; junction bases outside the gene matches: 4. The CDR3 extends over 14 amino acids.

A few counts support this clone. J is TRBJ2-3 and V is TRBV21-1. TRBV21-1 is described as a pseudogene. This CDR3 has 21 amino acids. CDR3 DNA sequence: TGTGCCAGCAGCAACAAAGCCGGTTACGACACGAGGGGCAAGGGGACAGATACGCAGTATTTT. Protein sequence: CASSNKAGYDTRGKGTDTQYF.

V usage is TRBV30 and J usage is TRBJ1-1; D gene uncertain. V was cut by 3 bases and J by 3 bases, with 11 bases left in between. The CDR3 spans 13 residues. Germline V CDR1 and CDR2: GTSNPN, SVGIG (reference sequence). As DNA, the CDR3 is TGTGCCTGGAGAGGGCGCCTGGACACTGAAGCTTTCTTT. Translating it yields CAWRGRLDTEAFF.

This chain uses TRBV7-2 with TRBJ2-5; a weak D match, TRBD1 (5 bases). This CDR3 has 15 residues. Germline V CDR1 and CDR2: SGHTA, FQGNSA. With 1 base removed from V and 5 bases from J, the gap between germline ends came to 14 bases. In DNA form, the CDR3 reads TGTGCCAGCAGCTTAGGGGGCGAGGCAAGGGAGACCCAGTACTTC. This translates into CASSLGGEARETQYF.

The rearrangement links TRBV7-9 to TRBJ1-1; TRBD1 might be the D (6 bases). The germline V and J ends were trimmed by 1 base and 4 bases, with 10 bases remaining between them. This CDR3 spans 14 amino acids. Germline V gene sequence: CDR1 SEHNR, CDR2 FQNEAQ (reference sequence). CDR3 loop: CASSLVEGVTEAFF. Here the CDR3 DNA reads TGTGCCAGCAGCTTAGTCGAGGGGGTCACTGAAGCTTTCTTT.

This clone was seen a single time. CDR3 bases: TGTGCCACCAGCACCCGGACAGGGCCTGGGGCCAACGTCCTGACTTTC. Its protein is CATSTRTGPGANVLTF. The chain uses TRBV15 and TRBJ2-6; 8 nucleotides align to TRBD1. This CDR3 has 16 residues. In germline, CDR1 is LNHNV, CDR2 YYDKDF (reference sequence). The junction had 4 bases not matched to a gene; V was cut back by 4 bases and J by 2 bases.

The chain joins TRBV9 to TRBJ2-1; maybe TRBD2 (5 bases). CDR1 is SGDLS and CDR2 is YYNGEE in the germline V gene. The CDR3 has 13 residues. V was trimmed by 3 bases and J by 2 bases, leaving 6 bases between them. The CDR3 DNA is TGTGCCAGCAGCGCCGGGACCTACAATGAGCAGTTCTTC. Translation gives CASSAGTYNEQFF. Based on the CDR3 plus reference TRBV9 and TRBJ2-1, the full variable domain is DSGVTQTPKHLITATGQRVTLRCSPRSGDLSVYWYQQSLDQGLQFLIQYYNGEERAKGNILERFSAQQFPDLHSELNLSSLELGDSALYFCASSAGTYNEQFFGPGTRLTVL.

The gene calls are TRBV11-2 and TRBJ1-5; 10 bases align to TRBD1. V dropped 1 base and J dropped 5; count of bases not matched to a gene: 5. Germline V gene data show CDR1 as SGHAT and CDR2 as FQNNGV. The CDR3 loop spans 16 amino acids. CDR3 DNA sequence: TGTGCCAGCAGCTTAGGGATTGACAGGGGGCATCAGCCCCAGCATTTT. Translating gives CASSLGIDRGHQPQHF.

V gene TRBV7-8 combines with J gene TRBJ2-7; D not resolved. Per germline, CDR1 SGHVS and CDR2 FQNEAQ. The CDR3 length is 14 residues. Trimming pared 1 base from V and 2 bases from J, leaving 9 bases between. This CDR3 reads CASSLEGSTYEQYF. As DNA, the CDR3 is TGTGCCAGCAGCTTAGAGGGCAGTACCTACGAGCAGTACTTC.

The gene calls are TRBV11-3 and TRBJ2-4; 8 bases fit TRBD2. The CDR3 sequence is 19 residues long. Germline lookup yields CDR1 SGHNT and CDR2 YENEEA. V dropped 3 bases and J dropped 1; count of bases not matched to a gene: 14. In nucleotides, the CDR3 is TGTGCCAGCAGCTTTAGGTCGGGACTAGTCCTGTCTGCCAAAAACATTCAGTACTTC. Its translation is CASSFRSGLVLSAKNIQYF.

The chain uses TRBV9 and TRBJ1-4; weak D call: TRBD1 (5 bases). V was pared by 4 bases and J by 4 bases, with 11 bases between. The CDR3 spans 14 residues. CDR1 is SGDLS and CDR2 is YYNGEE in the germline V gene. The CDR3 DNA is TGTGCCAGCAGCCTAGGACACCGTAATGAAAAACTGTTTTTT. Translation gives CASSLGHRNEKLFF. The entire variable domain, with the rest obtained from reference TRBV9 and TRBJ1-4, is as follows: DSGVTQTPKHLITATGQRVTLRCSPRSGDLSVYWYQQSLDQGLQFLIQYYNGEERAKGNILERFSAQQFPDLHSELNLSSLELGDSALYFCASSLGHRNEKLFFGSGTQLSVL.

The chain carries TRBV30 and TRBJ1-1; D unclear. V lost 8 bases and J lost 1, with 11 bases in between. Germline V gives CDR1 GTSNPN, CDR2 SVGIG (reference sequence). CDR3 length: 12 amino acids. CDR3 DNA: TGTGCCAGTCTAGGGTGGAACACTGAAGCTTTCTTT. This translates into CASLGWNTEAFF.

The rearrangement links TRBV2 to TRBJ2-4; D possibly corresponds to TRBD2 (7 bases). This CDR3 is built from 13 residues. Germline V gene sequence: CDR1 SNHLY, CDR2 FYNNEI. V was trimmed by 1 base and J by 8 bases, leaving 9 bases between them. The CDR3 here is CASSEEGGYIQYF. The CDR3 DNA sequence: TGTGCCAGCAGTGAAGAGGGGGGGTACATTCAGTACTTC.

This clone was counted a single time. The chain carries TRBV7-2 and TRBJ2-1; 12 bases match TRBD2. The germline gives CDR1 SGHTA, CDR2 FQGNSA. The junction had 0 bases not matched to a gene; V was cut back by 1 base and J by 5 bases. This CDR3 comprises 15 residues. In DNA, the CDR3 is TGTGCCAGCAGCTTAGGACTAGCGGGAGACAATGAGCAGTTCTTC. Protein: CASSLGLAGDNEQFF.

This chain uses TRBV29-1 with TRBJ2-5; 7 bases line up with TRBD1. Gene TRBJ2-7 matches the end of the DNA better, so the J call may be wrong. CDR1 SQVTM and CDR2 ANQGSEA come from the germline V gene. The CDR3 sequence is 13 residues long. The CDR3 region is CSVAPGQSYEQYF. The CDR3 coding sequence is TGCAGCGTAGCACCGGGACAGTCTTACGAGCAGTACTTC.

The V call is TRBV15, the J call TRBJ2-7, with no clear D. The V gene's germline CDR1 is LNHNV and CDR2 YYDKDF (reference sequence). With 1 base removed from V and 2 bases from J, the gap between germline ends came to 15 bases. This CDR3 is built from 16 residues. CDR3: CATSRGLGQPPYEQYF. The CDR3 coding sequence is TGTGCCACCAGCAGAGGCCTTGGGCAGCCACCCTACGAGCAGTACTTC.

CDR3 in DNA: TGTGCCAGCAGTTTCAAGGGACACTTCTACGAGCAGTACTTC. This sequence encodes CASSFKGHFYEQYF. V is TRBV27 and J is TRBJ2-7, with D possibly TRBD1 on 6 matching bases. CDR3 length equals 14 residues. The V end was cut by 3 bases, the J end by 3 bases, with 12 bases between. CDR1 and CDR2 from the germline V gene are MNHEY and SMNVEV (reference sequence).

The chain is built from TRBV5-8 and TRBJ2-3; D gene ambiguous. CDR1 SGHTS and CDR2 YDEGEE come from the germline V gene. V dropped 2 bases and J dropped 3 bases, with 4 bases sitting between them. The CDR3 has 12 amino acids. CDR3 bases: TGTGCCAGCAGCTTCCGGACAGATACGCAGTATTTT. It encodes CASSFRTDTQYF.

The CDR3 DNA reads TGCGCCAGCAGCCAATCGCTGGGGAGCGCCGGGGAAAGAGAGACCCAGTACTTC. It encodes CASSQSLGSAGERETQYF. This chain links TRBV4-1 with TRBJ2-5, with D tentatively TRBD2 (5 bases). CDR1 and CDR2 (germline): MGHRA, YSYEKL. Trimming took off 2 bases at V and 4 bases at J, with 23 bases between the two ends. The CDR3 contains 18 residues.

This clone was counted only a few times. The chain links TRBV11-3 to TRBJ2-1; 10 bases are a match to TRBD2. Germline-derived CDR1 and CDR2 are SGHNT and YENEEA. The CDR3 runs 15 residues. V lost 5 bases and J lost 6; bases outside the gene matches: 7. CDR3 region: CASSALAGVPNEQFF. The CDR3 DNA follows: TGTGCCAGCAGCGCTCTAGCGGGAGTCCCCAATGAGCAGTTCTTC.

This sequence joins TRBV2 and TRBJ1-4; D remains unclear. The germline V and J ends were trimmed by 6 bases and 6 bases, with 8 bases remaining between them. The CDR3 has 12 residues. CDR1 is SNHLY and CDR2 is FYNNEI in the germline V gene. The CDR3 DNA follows: TGTGCCAGCAGGTCGTTTTATGAAAAACTGTTTTTT. Its protein product is CASRSFYEKLFF.

V gene TRBV27 combines with J gene TRBJ2-7, with D perhaps matching TRBD1 (6 bases). CDR3 length: 14 residues. The germline gives CDR1 MNHEY, CDR2 SMNVEV (reference sequence). With 3 bases removed from V and 5 bases from J, the gap between germline ends came to 14 bases. The CDR3 spells CASSLLAGADEQYF. In nucleotides, the CDR3 is TGTGCCAGCAGTTTGTTGGCAGGGGCGGACGAGCAGTACTTC.

This clone was recorded a few times. The chain uses TRBV9 and TRBJ2-7; TRBD2 matches at 10 bases. J lost 7 bases, V lost 0 bases, and 4 bases had no gene match. This CDR3 is built from 14 residues. Germline CDR1 reads SGDLS; CDR2 reads YYNGEE. In DNA form, the CDR3 reads TGTGCCAGCAGCGTAGTTGAAGCGGGAGGGGAGCAGTACTTC. Translated, it gives CASSVVEAGGEQYF.

The J gene is TRBJ2-7, the V gene TRBV27; TRBD2 is a possible D gene (5 bases). The CDR3 runs 12 residues. V gave up 8 bases and J gave up 5 bases, with 13 bases separating them. CDR1 MNHEY and CDR2 SMNVEV come from the germline V gene (reference sequence). CDR3 region: CASRTGGDEQYF. In DNA, the CDR3 is TGTGCCAGCCGGACCGGAGGAGACGAGCAGTACTTC.

V gene TRBV6-6 combines with J gene TRBJ2-1; either TRBD1 or TRBD2 may fit D (5 bases each). CDR3 length equals 12 residues. V shed 7 bases and J shed 9 bases, with 13 bases lying between them. The germline V gene encodes CDR1 MNHNY and CDR2 SVGAGI (reference sequence). The DNA of the CDR3 is TGTGCCAGCACCTCTGTAGGGACTGAGCAGTTCTTC. The encoded protein is CASTSVGTEQFF.

The gene calls are TRBV5-1 and TRBJ2-3, with 15 bases lining up with TRBD2. This CDR3 has 16 amino acids. The junction had 5 bases not matched to a gene; V was cut back by 6 bases and J by 3 bases. Germline V gene lookup returns CDR1 SGHRS and CDR2 YFSETQ. The CDR3, as DNA: TGCGCCAGCAAGCCCGGGACTAGCGGGAGGACAGATACGCAGTATTTT. Protein: CASKPGTSGRTDTQYF. The full variable domain, in which reference TRBV5-1 and TRBJ2-3 provide the parts outside the CDR3, is KAGVTQTPRYLIKTRGQQVTLSCSPISGHRSVSWYQQTPGQGLQFLFEYFSETQRNKGNFPGRFSGRQFSNSRSEMNVSTLELGDSALYLCASKPGTSGRTDTQYFGPGTRLTVL.